The 13 T cell receptor beta chains listed next were all sequenced from one sample in a study of T cells in Graves' hyperthyroidism and ophthalmopathy. RNA transcripts served as the template for amplifying TCR beta CDR3 regions. A first-round RT-PCR of the TCR CDR3 used the HTBI primer set. TCRdb reanalysed the multiplex PCR reads using MiXCR and keeps one entry per CDR3 protein. In the table there are approximately 430,000 distinct CDR3 sequences, approximately 14% of which are singletons. Sequencing was carried out using blood. These receptors were taken from a woman aged 18-29 years with Graves' hyperthyroidism.

The CDR3 DNA reads TGTGCCAGCAGCTTACCCGGGACCCGCGGAGCCCTGATCTACGAGCAGTACTTC. This encodes CASSLPGTRGALIYEQYF. The chain combines TRBV7-8 with TRBJ2-7; D could derive from TRBD1 or TRBD2 (5 bases each). The V gene lost 2 bases and the J gene lost 3 bases, with 23 bases spanning the gap. CDR1 and CDR2 (germline): SGHVS, FQNEAQ. The CDR3 has 18 amino acids.

This clonotype was counted at least ten times. V usage is TRBV28 and J usage is TRBJ2-2; 7 bases match TRBD2. V was clipped by 5 bases and J by 1 base; unmatched bases: 7. Germline V CDR1 and CDR2: MDHEN, SYDVKM. This CDR3 is 16 amino acids long. DNA of the CDR3: TGTGCCAGCAGTCTGCTAACGGGAGGGAACACCGGGGAGCTGTTTTTT. It codes for CASSLLTGGNTGELFF.

This clonotype appeared many times. The genes are TRBV7-2 and TRBJ2-3; TRBD2 matches at 10 bases. Germline V lookup: CDR1 SGHTA, CDR2 FQGNSA. The CDR3 has 17 amino acids. V lost 5 bases to trimming and J lost 7 bases; unmatched junction nucleotides: 15. CDR3 bases: TGTGCCAGCAGCCCCTACCCCCCCAGCGGGGGGGCCCATACGCAGTATTTT. Amino acids: CASSPYPPSGGAHTQYF.

This clonotype came up many times. A clone one base away is much larger, so this may be a read error. The chain uses TRBV2 and TRBJ1-2; 7 bases fit TRBD1. The CDR3 extends over 12 amino acids. The junction had 2 bases not matched to a gene; V was cut back by 6 bases and J by 4 bases. CDR1 and CDR2 from the germline V gene are SNHLY and FYNNEI. The CDR3 here is CASRRDSYGYTF. CDR3 coding DNA: TGTGCCAGCAGACGGGACAGCTATGGCTACACCTTC.

The genes are TRBV27 and TRBJ1-4; D gene unclear. Germline assignment: CDR1 MNHEY and CDR2 SMNVEV (reference sequence). The CDR3 spans 13 residues. The V gene lost 2 bases and the J gene lost 7 bases, with 8 bases spanning the gap. CDR3 sequence (DNA): TGTGCCAGCAGTTTAATCCCGGGTGAAAAACTGTTTTTT. This translates into CASSLIPGEKLFF.

The chain couples TRBV12-3 or TRBV12-4 to TRBJ1-5; TRBD1 might be the D (6 bases). The CDR3 totals 15 residues. The V end was cut by 6 bases, the J end by 0 bases, with 12 bases between. The CDR3 is CASRKTGFSNQPQHF. The CDR3 bases are TGTGCCAGCAGAAAGACAGGATTTAGCAATCAGCCCCAGCATTTT.

This clonotype was recorded many times. V and J are TRBV18 and TRBJ2-3, with D perhaps TRBD1 (5 bases). CDR1 is KGHSH, CDR2 LQKENI, per germline. With 6 bases removed from V and 2 bases from J, the gap between germline ends came to 21 bases. The CDR3 is 17 amino acids. The CDR3 loop is CASSGLPTGYDTDTQYF. CDR3 coding DNA: TGTGCCAGCTCGGGGCTCCCTACAGGCTACGACACAGATACGCAGTATTTT.

This clonotype was counted only a few times. This chain connects TRBV29-1 to TRBJ2-7; D is undetermined. Germline V gives CDR1 SQVTM, CDR2 ANQGSEA. V gave up 4 bases and J gave up 2 bases, with 9 bases separating them. The CDR3 runs 12 residues. The CDR3, as DNA: TGCAGCGTTGGGCTATCCGCCTACGAGCAGTACTTC. This codes for CSVGLSAYEQYF.

In its sample, this clonotype was seen a few times. V and J are TRBV18 and TRBJ2-3; no clear D. CDR1 and CDR2 from the germline V gene are KGHSH and LQKENI. Trimming shortened V by 0 bases and J by 6 bases, and 10 bases separated the two germline ends. The CDR3 extends over 14 amino acids. This CDR3 is CASSPPETLDTQYF. The CDR3 nucleotides are TGTGCCAGCTCACCACCTGAAACTCTGGATACGCAGTATTTT.

The rearrangement uses TRBV4-1 and TRBJ1-3; 8 positions match TRBD1. V gave up 7 bases and J gave up 0 bases; unmatched junction bases: 20. There are 20 residues in the CDR3. Germline values: CDR1 MGHRA, CDR2 YSYEKL. The CDR3 loop reads CASTRFPGQVSNYSGNTIYF. The CDR3 nucleotides read TGCGCCAGCACCCGCTTCCCGGGACAGGTCAGCAATTACTCTGGAAACACCATATATTTT.

This clonotype was counted ten times or more. The chain carries TRBV20-1 and TRBJ2-7; D ambiguous. The V end lost 5 bases, the J end lost 0 bases, and 23 bases lay between the germline ends. This CDR3 is 17 amino acids long. CDR1 and CDR2 (germline): DFQATT, SNEGSKA (reference sequence). Written as DNA, the CDR3 is TGCAGTGCTTATGCTATAAGATTAACAGAGAGCTCCTACGAGCAGTACTTC. Protein sequence: CSAYAIRLTESSYEQYF.

This clonotype was counted only a few times. The chain links TRBV7-6 to TRBJ2-1; D ambiguous. Germline CDR1 SGHVS, CDR2 FNYEAQ. V shed 5 bases and J shed 6 bases, with 17 bases lying between them. The CDR3 is 15 residues long. The CDR3 bases are TGTGCCAGCAGCGGGTTAGGGTCCTACACCAATGAGCAGTTCTTC. As protein: CASSGLGSYTNEQFF.

In its sample, this clonotype was seen many times. The J gene is TRBJ1-6, the V gene TRBV28; D is uncertain. The germline V and J ends were trimmed by 1 base and 5 bases, with 9 bases remaining between them. Per the germline V gene, CDR1 is MDHEN and CDR2 is SYDVKM. CDR3 length equals 15 residues. The CDR3 here is CASSLYRENNSPLHF. The DNA for the CDR3 is TGTGCCAGCAGTTTATATCGCGAGAATAATTCACCCCTCCACTTT.